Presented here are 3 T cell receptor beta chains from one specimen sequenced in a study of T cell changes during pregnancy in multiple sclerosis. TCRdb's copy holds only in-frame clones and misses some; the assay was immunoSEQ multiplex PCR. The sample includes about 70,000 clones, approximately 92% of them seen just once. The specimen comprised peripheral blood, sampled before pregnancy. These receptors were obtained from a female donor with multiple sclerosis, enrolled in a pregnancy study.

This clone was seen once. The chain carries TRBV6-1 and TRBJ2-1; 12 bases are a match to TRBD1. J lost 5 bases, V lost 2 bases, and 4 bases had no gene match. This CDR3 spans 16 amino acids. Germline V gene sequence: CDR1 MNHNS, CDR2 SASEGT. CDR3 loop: CASSEKWDRGHNEQFF. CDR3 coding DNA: TGTGCCAGCAGTGAAAAGTGGGACAGGGGGCACAATGAGCAGTTCTTC.

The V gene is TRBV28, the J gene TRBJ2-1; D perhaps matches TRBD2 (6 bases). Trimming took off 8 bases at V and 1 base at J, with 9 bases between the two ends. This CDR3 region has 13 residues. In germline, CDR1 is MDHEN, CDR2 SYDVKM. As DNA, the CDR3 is TGTGCCAGCGGACTACTATCCTACAATGAGCAGTTCTTC. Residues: CASGLLSYNEQFF.

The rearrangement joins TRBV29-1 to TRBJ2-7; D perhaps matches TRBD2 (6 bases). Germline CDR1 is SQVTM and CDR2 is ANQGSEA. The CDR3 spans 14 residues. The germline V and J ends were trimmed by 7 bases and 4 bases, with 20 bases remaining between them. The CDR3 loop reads CSATRERPRYEQYF. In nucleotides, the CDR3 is TGCAGCGCCACTCGGGAGAGGCCAAGATACGAGCAGTACTTC.